The following is a T cell receptor beta chain sequence with its context. Its antigen is not yet known. There are no base qualities to consult, and no much larger clone falls within one base. Other DNA sequences in this specimen translate into the identical CDR3. The CDR3 covers 13 residues, taking in both the cysteine and the phenylalanine. Only the CDR3 portion is preserved as DNA: 39 bases, with reading frame beginning at the first base. Taken from the germline V gene, the CDR1 and CDR2 loops are WSHSY and SAAADI. Trimming takes 9 bases from V and 3 bases from J, and the germline ends sit 11 bases apart. These data belong to a study of OX40 agonist ivuxolimab in advanced cancers. Broadly, across the study: Ivuxolimab, which targeted the costimulatory receptor OX40 (CD134), was an agonistic, fully human IgG2 monoclonal antibody. Intravenous ivuxolimab was administered to patients every 2 weeks at six dose levels: 0.01, 0.1, 0.3, 1.5, 3 and 10 mg/kg. Among the 50 to 55 dose-escalation patients, about 20 had hepatocellular carcinoma, around 15 melanoma, 9 renal cell carcinoma and 9 head and neck cancer. In the dose-escalation cohort, approximately 80% of patients were male, and the mean age was approximately 60 years with a range of roughly 20 to 85. Prior anti-PD-1, anti-PD-L1 or anti-CTLA-4 therapy was permitted, and roughly two fifths of dose-escalation patients had received checkpoint inhibitors. Partial responses occurred in three dose-escalation patients, of whom one had hepatocellular carcinoma and two had cutaneous melanoma. Peripheral TCRbeta sequencing was intended to test whether TCR sequence diversity was altered and clonal T-cell expansion was caused by ivuxolimab. The paper covers the monotherapy dose-escalation part of the phase I ivuxolimab trial, which included N of about 56 patients.

Patients with a history of autoimmune disease or receiving systemic immunosuppression were excluded from the trial. Peripheral blood for TCR sequencing was drawn from every dose cohort at baseline, at cycle 4 day 1 and at cycle 7 day 1. The samples were drawn from a first-in-human, open-label, multicenter phase I dose-escalation trial of ivuxolimab. Adults with locally advanced or metastatic melanoma, renal cell carcinoma, hepatocellular carcinoma or head and neck squamous cell carcinoma were enrolled in the trial. Before TCR sequencing, CD4+ T cells and CD8+ T cells from peripheral blood were sorted into separate populations. Findings and caveats that apply to the study as a whole: Low levels of normalized T-cell clonal expansion were also seen in some nonresponding patients. The antigen specificity of the peripheral T cells that underwent clonal expansion was not determined. At doses from 0.1 to 3.0 mg/kg, clonal expansion was seen in both CD4+ and CD8+ blood T cells between baseline and week 6. In the 0.1-3.0 mg/kg groups, partial responders were among the patients with the lowest normalized peripheral clonal expansion, particularly in CD8+ T cells. After ivuxolimab, CD8+ T cells had more expanded clones than CD4+ T cells on average.

For sequencing of the TCRbeta CDR3 region, genomic DNA was extracted from the sorted cells. TCRbeta CDR3 regions were sequenced using the immunoSEQ Assay. TCRdb took this table from immuneACCESS and kept in-frame rearrangements with V and J called. Such tables lack part of the clones; where checked against another copy, unresolved V genes explain under half of the gap, and the rest is unexplained. Across this sample there are some 95,000 clones, with roughly 94% seen only once. In total, the top ten clones hold 0.4% to 0.55% of the sample. The sample in question was CD4+ or CD8+ T cells sorted from blood, obtained in a trial of the OX40 agonist ivuxolimab. The source of this sequence is an adult with an advanced solid tumor such as melanoma, head and neck, liver or kidney cancer. The chain couples TRBV10-2 to TRBJ2-2; D gene: possibly TRBD2, on 5 matching bases. The CDR3 protein: CASKEVHTGELFF. The DNA reads as follows: TGCGCCAGTAAGGAGGTGCACACCGGGGAGCTGTTTTTT.